Following are 20 T cell receptor beta chains from one sample sequenced in a study of cytomegalovirus exposure and HLA in healthy donors. The PCR was carried out with 60 Vbeta primers and 13 Jbeta primers. Method: immunoSEQ multiplex PCR; TCRdb's copy keeps in-frame clones and lacks some. The top ten hold around 2.3% of the sample, which has roughly 200,000 clones, 70% to 90% seen once. The sample was PBMCs. These receptor sequences come from a woman between 45 and 65 years old in good health and CMV-seronegative.

This rearrangement joins TRBV5-1 to TRBJ2-7; 9 bases are shared with TRBD2. CDR3 length: 15 residues. Germline V gives CDR1 SGHRS, CDR2 YFSETQ. V dropped 4 bases and J dropped 0; count of bases not matched to a gene: 5. The CDR3 sequence is CASSGLAGSSYEQYF. The CDR3 region has the DNA TGCGCCAGCAGCGGCCTAGCGGGAAGCTCCTACGAGCAGTACTTC.

The V and J genes are TRBV7-2 and TRBJ2-1; 8 bases align to TRBD1. Germline-derived CDR1 and CDR2 are SGHTA and FQGNSA. The CDR3 covers 15 residues. The J segment lost 5 bases and the V segment lost 5 bases, leaving 8 bases of the junction unmatched. CDR3 sequence: CASSRQGSWNNEQFF. DNA of the CDR3: TGTGCCAGCAGCCGACAGGGGAGTTGGAACAATGAGCAGTTCTTC.

This chain connects TRBV4-1 to TRBJ1-6, with 7 positions matching TRBD1. The V gene end was trimmed by 1 base and the J gene end by 7 bases; junction bases not matched to a gene: 7. CDR1 is MGHRA, CDR2 YSYEKL, per germline. The CDR3 spans 16 residues. The CDR3 region is CASSQGTGVLNSPLHF. The CDR3 region has the DNA TGCGCCAGCAGCCAAGGTACAGGGGTTTTAAATTCACCCCTCCACTTT.

The chain combines TRBV5-1 with TRBJ2-5; the match to TRBD2 covers 12 bases. Germline V gene sequence: CDR1 SGHRS, CDR2 YFSETQ. With V trimmed by 0 bases and J by 5 bases, 5 bases remained unmatched. The CDR3 has 16 amino acids. The CDR3 reads CASSLDTSGRYETQYF. The DNA for the CDR3 is TGCGCCAGCAGCTTGGATACTAGCGGGAGGTATGAGACCCAGTACTTC.

The V call is TRBV6-5, the J call TRBJ1-2; 12 nucleotides agree with TRBD1. The CDR3 is 15 residues long. Germline V gene data show CDR1 as MNHEY and CDR2 as SVGAGI. Germline trimming cut 8 bases from V and 8 bases from J; bases unmatched to any gene: 12. The CDR3 bases are TGTGCCAGCTCAGAGGGGGGGACAGGGGGCCGCGGCTACACCTTC. Its protein is CASSEGGTGGRGYTF.

V is TRBV15 and J is TRBJ2-7, with D perhaps TRBD1 (6 bases). Germline loops: CDR1 LNHNV, CDR2 YYDKDF (reference sequence). This CDR3 spans 15 amino acids. Deletions cut 3 bases from V and 5 bases from J, with 17 bases between. The CDR3 nucleotides are TGTGCCACCAGCAGGTGGGACCAGGGGAGCGACGAGCAGTACTTC. Translating it yields CATSRWDQGSDEQYF.

V and J are TRBV5-1 and TRBJ1-1; no definite D call. The germline CDR1 and CDR2 sequences are SGHRS and YFSETQ. The V end was cut by 4 bases, the J end by 4 bases, with 11 bases between. This CDR3 has 13 amino acids. The CDR3 sequence: CASSKEDFTEAFF. Written as DNA, the CDR3 is TGCGCCAGCAGCAAGGAGGACTTCACTGAAGCTTTCTTT.

This clone has only one observation. This rearrangement joins TRBV7-2 to TRBJ2-1; D is unresolved. This CDR3 comprises 13 residues. With 7 bases removed from V and 9 bases from J, the gap between germline ends came to 16 bases. Germline V lookup: CDR1 SGHTA, CDR2 FQGNSA. CDR3 loop: CASIYSGLGEQFF. CDR3 DNA sequence: TGTGCCAGCATCTACTCAGGTTTAGGTGAGCAGTTCTTC.

The chain recombines TRBV4-1 with TRBJ1-4; TRBD1 matches at 12 bases. The germline V gene encodes CDR1 MGHRA and CDR2 YSYEKL. V was pared by 4 bases and J by 14 bases, with 14 bases of the junction left unmatched. The CDR3 is 16 amino acids. CDR3 nucleotide sequence: TGCGCCAGCAGCCTTCGGGACAGGGGGCGCGGAGGTGAGCTGTTTTTT. The encoded protein is CASSLRDRGRGGELFF.

V usage is TRBV5-4 and J usage is TRBJ1-5; 7 positions agree with TRBD1. This CDR3 has 13 amino acids. Germline loops: CDR1 SGHNT, CDR2 YYREEE (reference sequence). Losses at the gene ends were 2 bases for V and 7 bases for J; bases not matched to a gene: 3. In DNA, the CDR3 is TGTGCCAGCAGCTTAGACAGGGAGCAGCCCCAGCATTTT. It is translated as CASSLDREQPQHF.

The CDR3 DNA sequence: TGTGCCAGCAGGAGATTACAGAAAACCTACGAGCAGTACTTC. Translation: CASRRLQKTYEQYF. V gene TRBV5-6 combines with J gene TRBJ2-7; D remains ambiguous. The germline V gene has CDR1 SGHDT and CDR2 YYEEEE. The CDR3 runs 14 residues. V gave up 5 bases and J gave up 2 bases, with 14 bases separating them.

The CDR3 reads CAWNDSPNTEAFF. The CDR3 coding sequence is TGTGCCTGGAATGACAGCCCGAACACTGAAGCTTTCTTT. This rearrangement joins TRBV30 to TRBJ1-1, with D perhaps TRBD1 (5 bases). CDR1 and CDR2 (germline): GTSNPN, SVGIG (reference sequence). The CDR3 has 13 amino acids. V was clipped by 4 bases and J by 1 base, with 10 bases between them.

This clone was seen once. This sequence joins TRBV29-1 and TRBJ2-1; 8 nucleotides match TRBD1. Trimming cost V 7 bases and J 2 bases; bases outside gene matches: 7. CDR1 is SQVTM and CDR2 is ANQGSEA in the germline V gene. The CDR3 consists of 14 residues. CDR3 sequence (DNA): TGCAGCGGTCAGACGGGACAGGCCTACAATGAGCAGTTCTTC. Its protein product is CSGQTGQAYNEQFF.

V usage is TRBV5-4 and J usage is TRBJ1-5; the match to TRBD1 covers 8 bases. The CDR3 totals 16 residues. With V trimmed by 4 bases and J by 7 bases, 13 bases remained unmatched. The germline V gene has CDR1 SGHNT and CDR2 YYREEE (reference sequence). CDR3 protein: CASSLGGQGIGQPQHF. CDR3 coding DNA: TGTGCCAGCAGCCTCGGCGGACAGGGAATAGGACAGCCCCAGCATTTT.

This clone was picked up one time. The chain is built from TRBV10-1 and TRBJ2-7, with D perhaps TRBD1 (6 bases). The V end lost 6 bases, the J end lost 3 bases, and 15 bases lay between the germline ends. CDR1 is WNHNN, CDR2 SYGVQD, per germline (reference sequence). The CDR3 length is 14 residues. Written as DNA, the CDR3 is TGCGCCAGCAGCCTCCTTTGGACAGACTACGAGCAGTACTTC. It encodes CASSLLWTDYEQYF.

The CDR3 coding sequence is TGTGCCAGCAGTGACAAGGGACAGGTAGAAAACACCATATATTTT. Protein sequence: CASSDKGQVENTIYF. The V gene is TRBV6-4, the J gene TRBJ1-3, with 8 bases identical to TRBD1. Germline CDR1 MRHNA, CDR2 SNTAGT. V shed 2 bases and J 6 bases; nucleotides not matched to a gene: 6. CDR3 length: 15 amino acids.

The gene calls are TRBV7-2 and TRBJ2-3, with unresolved D. Trimming took off 4 bases at V and 1 base at J, with 9 bases between the two ends. Germline CDR1 and CDR2: SGHTA and FQGNSA. CDR3 length: 14 amino acids. CDR3 bases: TGTGCCAGCAGCTATTCCACGGGCACAGATACGCAGTATTTT. It translates to CASSYSTGTDTQYF. The entire variable domain, with the rest obtained from reference TRBV7-2 and TRBJ2-3, is as follows: GAGVSQSPSNKVTEKGKDVELRCDPISGHTALYWYRQSLGQGLEFLIYFQGNSAPDKSGLPSDRFSAERTGGSVSTLTIQRTQQEDSAVYLCASSYSTGTDTQYFGPGTRLTVL.

The rearrangement uses TRBV28 and TRBJ1-5; 10 bases match TRBD1. Germline-derived CDR1 and CDR2 are MDHEN and SYDVKM. V shed 1 base and J 7 bases; nucleotides not matched to a gene: 16. The CDR3 is 19 residues long. DNA for the CDR3: TGTGCCAGCAGTTTATTATTAGGGCCGGGACAGGGGACCGAGCAGCCCCAGCATTTT. Translating gives CASSLLLGPGQGTEQPQHF.

This rearrangement joins TRBV5-4 to TRBJ2-1; 10 bases align to TRBD2. Germline V gene sequence: CDR1 SGHNT, CDR2 YYREEE (reference sequence). CDR3 length equals 18 residues. Germline trimming cut 3 bases from V and 0 bases from J; bases unmatched to any gene: 9. The CDR3 region has the DNA TGTGCCAGCAGCTCAAGACTAGCGGGTCCCCGCTCCTACAATGAGCAGTTCTTC. Amino acids: CASSSRLAGPRSYNEQFF.

Only one count was recorded for this clone. The chain has TRBV27 and TRBJ2-2; TRBD1 agrees at 7 bases. The CDR3 spans 15 residues. Trimming cost V 4 bases and J 5 bases; bases outside gene matches: 7. The germline V gene encodes CDR1 MNHEY and CDR2 SMNVEV (reference sequence). The CDR3 spells CASSSRDRTTGELFF. CDR3 nucleotides: TGTGCCAGCAGTTCCAGGGACAGAACTACCGGGGAGCTGTTTTTT.